This T cell receptor beta chain was recorded in a study of T cells in Graves' hyperthyroidism and ophthalmopathy. This CDR3 comprises 16 residues. Germline CDR1 SGHKS, CDR2 YYEKEE (reference sequence). Trimming pared 2 bases from V and 2 bases from J, leaving 16 bases between. Template material for amplifying TCR beta CDR3 regions consisted of RNA transcripts. During a first-round RT-PCR of the TCR CDR3, the HTBI primer set was used. TCRdb independently ran MiXCR on the multiplex PCR reads; one entry per CDR3 protein. The sample yields over 250,000 distinct CDR3 sequences, less than 30% seen once. As for this clonotype: A much more abundant neighbour one base away suggests this may be a read error. In this CDR3 the conserved last residue, phenylalanine or tryptophan, is missing, so a read error is likely.

The sample taken for sequencing was blood. This sequence was found in a man aged 35 to 55 with Graves' hyperthyroidism that later progressed to Graves' ophthalmopathy. This chain links TRBV5-5 with TRBJ1-1; D gene uncertain. CDR3 bases: TGTGCCAGCAGCTTATGGGCCGGCAAAGGAAACACTGAAGCTTTCCTT. It translates to CASSLWAGKGNTEAFL.